The source of this T cell receptor beta chain is a study of blood T cells in healthy people across ages. Germline V gene data show CDR1 as DFQATT and CDR2 as SNEGSKA (reference sequence). The CDR3 has 14 residues. The second PCR ran roughly 6 to 11 cycles with a sample-barcoded 5' primer and J-beta primers. Each CDR3 protein is one row after TCRdb ran MiXCR on the 5' RACE reads. The table has about 640,000 distinct CDR3 sequences, under 70% seen once; the top ten hold 30% to 40%. This clonotype was sampled from a man between 60 and 75 years old in good health. This chain links TRBV20-1 with TRBJ2-5; D possibly corresponds to TRBD2 (7 bases). Specimen: blood. CDR3 residues: CSVSKGGYQETQYF. The CDR3 coding sequence is TGCAGCGTTAGTAAGGGGGGGTACCAAGAGACCCAGTACTTC.